This T cell receptor (beta chain) was identified during a study of beta chain features in type 1 diabetes. Background on the study: Age and gender were similar between patients and healthy donors, as were cell yields. Study-level results: The naive, central memory and Treg TCRB repertoires showed an apparent similarity that was greater among patients than among healthy donors. Whether TCRB rearrangement is influenced by HLA type went unresolved here. TCRB CDR3s were moderately but significantly shorter in Type 1 diabetes patients in all four CD4+ subsets.

The whole isolated RNA underwent reverse transcription, so sequencing captured expressed TCRB transcripts. Libraries were prepared by immunoSEQ multiplex PCR; TCRdb keeps only in-frame clonotypes and omits some of them. The data show over 100,000 clones, with 16% seen just once and under 2.5% held by the top ten. On this clone: The antigen is not known.

Sorting of CD4+ naive, central memory, regulatory and stem cell-like memory cells was performed via CD45RO/CCR7/CD25/CD127/CD95/CD27. V dropped 4 bases and J dropped 5 bases, with 12 bases sitting between them. The CDR3 totals 13 residues. Germline assignment: CDR1 SGHTA and CDR2 FQGNSA. This receptor was taken from a man aged 25-45 years with type 1 diabetes. This chain uses TRBV7-2 with TRBJ2-7; a weak D match, TRBD2 (6 bases). The sequenced sample consisted of central memory CD4+ T cells from blood. The DNA for the CDR3 is TGTGCCAGCAGCTCGGGGGATTACGACGAGCAGTACTTC. This sequence encodes CASSSGDYDEQYF.